This T cell receptor beta chain derives from a study of response to subunit inactivated influenza vaccine. In germline, CDR1 is DFQATT, CDR2 SNEGSKA (reference sequence). CDR3 length equals 14 residues. The germline V and J ends were trimmed by 3 bases and 6 bases, with 17 bases remaining between them. TCRdb fed the RT-PCR reads into MiXCR, producing one record per CDR3 protein. The sample lists over 150,000 distinct CDR3 sequences, under 13% occurring once. This clonotype was seen a few times. The chain uses TRBV20-1 and TRBJ1-2; tentative D call: TRBD1 (5 bases). Here the sequenced sample was non-naive T cells sorted from PBMCs, taken roughly 45 days after vaccination. The receptor was derived from a man between 45 and 60 years old who received an inactivated influenza vaccine. The CDR3 sequence: CSASGAQADHGYTF. Written as DNA, the CDR3 is TGCAGTGCTAGCGGGGCCCAGGCGGACCATGGCTACACCTTC.